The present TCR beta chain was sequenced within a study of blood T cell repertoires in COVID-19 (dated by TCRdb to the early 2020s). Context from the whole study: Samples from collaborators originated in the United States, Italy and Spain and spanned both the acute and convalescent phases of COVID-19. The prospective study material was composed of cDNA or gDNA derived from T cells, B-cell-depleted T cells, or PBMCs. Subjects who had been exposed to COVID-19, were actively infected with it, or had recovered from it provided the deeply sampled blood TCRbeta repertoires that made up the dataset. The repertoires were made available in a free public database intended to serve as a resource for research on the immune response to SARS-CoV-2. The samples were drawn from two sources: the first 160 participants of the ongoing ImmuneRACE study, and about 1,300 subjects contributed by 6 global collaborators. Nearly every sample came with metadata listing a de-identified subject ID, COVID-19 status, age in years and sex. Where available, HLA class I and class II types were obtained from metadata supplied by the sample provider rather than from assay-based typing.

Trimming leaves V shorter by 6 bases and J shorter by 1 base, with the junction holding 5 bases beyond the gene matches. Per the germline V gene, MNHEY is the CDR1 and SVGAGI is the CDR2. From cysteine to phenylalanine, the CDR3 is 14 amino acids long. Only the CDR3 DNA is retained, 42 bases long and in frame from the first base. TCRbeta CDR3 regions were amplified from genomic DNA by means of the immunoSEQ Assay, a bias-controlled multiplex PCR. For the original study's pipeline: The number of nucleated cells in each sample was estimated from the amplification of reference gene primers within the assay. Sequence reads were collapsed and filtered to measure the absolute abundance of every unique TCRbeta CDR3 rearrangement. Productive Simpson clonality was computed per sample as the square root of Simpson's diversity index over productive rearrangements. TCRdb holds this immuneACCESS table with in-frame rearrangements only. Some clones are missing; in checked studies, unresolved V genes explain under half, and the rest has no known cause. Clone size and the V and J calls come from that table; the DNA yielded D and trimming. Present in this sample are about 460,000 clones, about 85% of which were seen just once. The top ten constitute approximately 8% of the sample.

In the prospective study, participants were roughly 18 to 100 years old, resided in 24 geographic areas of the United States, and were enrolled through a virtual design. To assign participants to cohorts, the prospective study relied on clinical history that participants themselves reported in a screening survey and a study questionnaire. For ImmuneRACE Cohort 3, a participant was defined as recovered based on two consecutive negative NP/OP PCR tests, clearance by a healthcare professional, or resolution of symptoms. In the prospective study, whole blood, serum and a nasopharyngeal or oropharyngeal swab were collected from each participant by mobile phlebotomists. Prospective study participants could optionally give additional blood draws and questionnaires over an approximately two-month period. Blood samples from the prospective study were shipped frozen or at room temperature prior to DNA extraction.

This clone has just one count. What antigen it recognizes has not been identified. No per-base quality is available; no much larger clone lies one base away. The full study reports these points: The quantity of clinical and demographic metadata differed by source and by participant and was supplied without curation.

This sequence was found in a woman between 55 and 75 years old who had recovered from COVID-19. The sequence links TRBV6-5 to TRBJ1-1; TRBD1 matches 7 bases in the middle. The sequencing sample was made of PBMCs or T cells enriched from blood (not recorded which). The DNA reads TGTGCCAGCAGCGAGGACAGGACGAACACTGAAGCTTTCTTT. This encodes CASSEDRTNTEAFF.